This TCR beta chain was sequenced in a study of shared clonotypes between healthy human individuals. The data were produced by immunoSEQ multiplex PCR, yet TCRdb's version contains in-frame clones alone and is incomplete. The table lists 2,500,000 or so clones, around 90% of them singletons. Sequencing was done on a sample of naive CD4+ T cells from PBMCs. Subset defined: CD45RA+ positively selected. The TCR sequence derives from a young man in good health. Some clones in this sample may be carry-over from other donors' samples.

CDR3 residues: CASRESETQYF. CDR3 in DNA: TGTGCCAGCAGAGAGTCTGAGACCCAGTACTTC. The chain carries TRBV6-1 and TRBJ2-5; D gene ambiguous. The V end lost 6 bases, the J end lost 5 bases, and 7 bases lay between the germline ends. The CDR3 runs to 11 residues. Looked up from germline, CDR1 is MNHNS and CDR2 is SASEGT.